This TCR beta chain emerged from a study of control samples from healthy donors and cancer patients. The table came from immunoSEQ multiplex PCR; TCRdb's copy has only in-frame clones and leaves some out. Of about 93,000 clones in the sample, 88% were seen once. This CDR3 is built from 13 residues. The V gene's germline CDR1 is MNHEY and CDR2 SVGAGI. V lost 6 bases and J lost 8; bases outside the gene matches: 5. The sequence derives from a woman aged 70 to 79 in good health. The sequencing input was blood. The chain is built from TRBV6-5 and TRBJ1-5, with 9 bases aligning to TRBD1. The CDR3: CASSRGQGKPQHF. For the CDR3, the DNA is TGTGCCAGCAGCCGTGGACAGGGGAAGCCCCAGCATTTT.